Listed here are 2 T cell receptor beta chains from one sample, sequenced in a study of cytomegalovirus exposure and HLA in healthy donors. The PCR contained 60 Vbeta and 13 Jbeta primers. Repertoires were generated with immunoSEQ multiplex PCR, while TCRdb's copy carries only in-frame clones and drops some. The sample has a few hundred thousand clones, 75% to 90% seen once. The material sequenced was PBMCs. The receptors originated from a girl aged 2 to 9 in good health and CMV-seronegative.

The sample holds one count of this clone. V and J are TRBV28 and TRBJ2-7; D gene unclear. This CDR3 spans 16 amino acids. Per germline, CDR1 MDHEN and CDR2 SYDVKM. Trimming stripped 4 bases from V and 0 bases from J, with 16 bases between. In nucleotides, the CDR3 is TGTGCCAGCAGTTCCCCATGGGCGCTCAGCTCCTACGAGCAGTACTTC. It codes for CASSSPWALSSYEQYF.

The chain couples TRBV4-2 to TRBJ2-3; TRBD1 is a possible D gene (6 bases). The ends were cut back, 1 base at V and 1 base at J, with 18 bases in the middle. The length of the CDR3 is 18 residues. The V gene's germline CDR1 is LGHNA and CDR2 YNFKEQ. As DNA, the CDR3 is TGTGCCAGCAGCCAAGCAAGCGAAGGGGGTGACGGCACAGATACGCAGTATTTT. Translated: CASSQASEGGDGTDTQYF.